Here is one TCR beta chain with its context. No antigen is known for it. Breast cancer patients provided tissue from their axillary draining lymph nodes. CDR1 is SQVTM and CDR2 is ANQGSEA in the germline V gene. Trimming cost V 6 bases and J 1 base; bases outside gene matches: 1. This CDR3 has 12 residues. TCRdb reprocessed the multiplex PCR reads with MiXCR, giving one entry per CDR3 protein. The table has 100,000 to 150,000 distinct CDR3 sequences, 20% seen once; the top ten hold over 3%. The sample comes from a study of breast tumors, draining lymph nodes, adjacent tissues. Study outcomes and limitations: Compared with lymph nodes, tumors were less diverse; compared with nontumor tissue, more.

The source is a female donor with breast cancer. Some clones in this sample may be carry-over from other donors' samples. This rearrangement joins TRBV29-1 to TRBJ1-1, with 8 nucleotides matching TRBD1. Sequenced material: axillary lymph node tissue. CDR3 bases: TGCAGCGTCCAGGGGGCGAACACTGAAGCTTTCTTT. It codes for CSVQGANTEAFF.